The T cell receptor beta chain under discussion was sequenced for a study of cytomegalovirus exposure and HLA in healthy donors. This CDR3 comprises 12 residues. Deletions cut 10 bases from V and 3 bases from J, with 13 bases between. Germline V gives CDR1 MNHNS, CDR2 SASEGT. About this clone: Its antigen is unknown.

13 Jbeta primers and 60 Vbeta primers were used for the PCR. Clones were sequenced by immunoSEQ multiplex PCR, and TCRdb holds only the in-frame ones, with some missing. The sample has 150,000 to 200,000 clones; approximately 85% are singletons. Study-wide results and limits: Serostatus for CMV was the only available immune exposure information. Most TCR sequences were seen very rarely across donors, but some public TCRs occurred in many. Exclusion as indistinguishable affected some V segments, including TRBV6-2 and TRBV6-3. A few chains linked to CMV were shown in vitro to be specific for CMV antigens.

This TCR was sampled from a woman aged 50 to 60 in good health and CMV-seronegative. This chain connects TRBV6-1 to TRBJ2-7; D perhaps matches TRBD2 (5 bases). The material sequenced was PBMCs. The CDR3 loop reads CAILSGHYEQYF. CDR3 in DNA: TGTGCCATCCTAAGCGGTCACTACGAGCAGTACTTC.